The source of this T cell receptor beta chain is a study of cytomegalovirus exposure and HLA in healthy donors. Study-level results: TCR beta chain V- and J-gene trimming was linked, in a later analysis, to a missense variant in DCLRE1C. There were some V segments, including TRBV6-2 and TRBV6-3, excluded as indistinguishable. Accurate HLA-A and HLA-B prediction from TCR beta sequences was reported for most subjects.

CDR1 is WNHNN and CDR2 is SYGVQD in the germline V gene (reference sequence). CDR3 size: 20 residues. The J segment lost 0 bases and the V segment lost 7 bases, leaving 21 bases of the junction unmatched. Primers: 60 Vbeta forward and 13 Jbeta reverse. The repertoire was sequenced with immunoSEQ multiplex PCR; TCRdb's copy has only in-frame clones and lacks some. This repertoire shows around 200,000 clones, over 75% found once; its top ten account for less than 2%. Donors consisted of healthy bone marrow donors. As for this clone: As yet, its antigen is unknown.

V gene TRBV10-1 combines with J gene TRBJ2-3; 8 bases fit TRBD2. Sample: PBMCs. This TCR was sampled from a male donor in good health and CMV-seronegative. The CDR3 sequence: CASTPRGGRGGTTSTDTQYF. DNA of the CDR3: TGCGCCAGCACCCCTCGGGGGGGACGCGGGGGGACAACTAGCACAGATACGCAGTATTTT.